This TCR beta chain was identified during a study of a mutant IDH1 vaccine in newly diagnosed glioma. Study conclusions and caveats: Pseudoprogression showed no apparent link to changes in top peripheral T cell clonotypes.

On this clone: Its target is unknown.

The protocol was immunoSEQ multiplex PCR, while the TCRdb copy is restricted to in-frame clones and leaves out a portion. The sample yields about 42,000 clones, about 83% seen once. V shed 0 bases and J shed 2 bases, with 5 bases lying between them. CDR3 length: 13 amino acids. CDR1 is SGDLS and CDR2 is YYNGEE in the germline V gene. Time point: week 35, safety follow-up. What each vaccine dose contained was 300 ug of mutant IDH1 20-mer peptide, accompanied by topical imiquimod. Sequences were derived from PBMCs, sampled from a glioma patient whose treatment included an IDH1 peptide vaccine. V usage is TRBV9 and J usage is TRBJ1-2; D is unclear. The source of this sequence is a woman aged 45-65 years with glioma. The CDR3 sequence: CASSVGYNYGYTF. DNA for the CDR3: TGTGCCAGCAGCGTAGGCTACAACTATGGCTACACCTTC.